These T cell receptor beta chains were read from a single sample in a study of cytotoxic CD8 clonotypes in ibrutinib-treated CLL. Clones were read by immunoSEQ multiplex PCR, and TCRdb kept only the in-frame ones, dropping some. Found here are more than 85,000 clones, around four fifths of them singletons; the top ten hold about 33%. This material consisted of PBMCs, taken after 12 months of ibrutinib treatment. The receptors here all came from a human donor with chronic lymphocytic leukemia. The CDR3 runs from the conserved cysteine through the conserved F or W. Fields, in order: CDR3 protein, CDR3 DNA, clone size, V gene, D gene, J gene. D genes are given only for firm matches. For some rows the clone size is stated as once, few or many, or as a class when expanded; others skip it.

CASSLLPGVETQYF TGTGCCAGCAGCTTACTTCCAGGGGTAGAGACCCAGTACTTC . TRBV7-3 . TRBJ2-5
CASSALGGRNEQYF TGTGCCAGTAGTGCCTTAGGAGGTCGGAACGAGCAGTACTTC once TRBV19 . TRBJ2-7
CASSVEFGNTIYF TGTGCCAGCAGTGTGGAGTTCGGAAACACCATATATTTT . TRBV6-1 . TRBJ1-3
CASSIPGTEVGYGYTF TGTGCCAGTAGTATCCCCGGGACAGAAGTCGGCTATGGCTACACCTTC . TRBV19 TRBD1 TRBJ1-2
CASSLGQGDEQYF TGCGCCAGCAGCTTGGGACAGGGGGACGAGCAGTACTTC . TRBV5-1 TRBD1 TRBJ2-7
CAINPGGDTQYF TGTGCCATCAACCCTGGGGGGGATACGCAGTATTTT few TRBV10-3 . TRBJ2-3
CASSVAPNQPQHF TGTGCCAGCAGCGTAGCCCCCAATCAGCCCCAGCATTTT . TRBV9 . TRBJ1-5
CASSLKVESPLHF TGCGCCAGCAGCTTGAAGGTGGAATCACCCCTCCACTTT few TRBV5-1 . TRBJ1-6
CASSARQGVGNTIYF TGTGCCAGCAGCGCCCGACAGGGAGTAGGAAACACCATATATTTT . TRBV4-2 TRBD1 TRBJ1-3
CASSLTGVNTEAFF TGTGCCAGCAGCTTGACAGGGGTGAACACTGAAGCTTTCTTT . TRBV11-3 TRBD1 TRBJ1-1
CASSFLQKRGVNEQFF TGTGCCAGCAGTTTTCTACAAAAGCGGGGGGTTAATGAGCAGTTCTTC . TRBV28 TRBD2 TRBJ2-1
CASSSNGGHQETQYF TGTGCCAGCAGTTCGAATGGGGGGCATCAAGAGACCCAGTACTTC . TRBV27 . TRBJ2-5
CASRRPGYGYTF TGTGCCAGCAGACGCCCCGGGTATGGCTACACCTTC . TRBV28 . TRBJ1-2
CASSWGTHGADTQYF TGTGCCAGCAGCTGGGGGACTCATGGGGCGGATACGCAGTATTTT . TRBV11-3 . TRBJ2-3
CASSVGIARQETQYF TGTGCCAGCAGCGTAGGGATAGCCCGACAAGAGACCCAGTACTTC . TRBV9 . TRBJ2-5
CASSLVGGPKNEQFF TGTGCCAGCAGTTTAGTAGGGGGGCCTAAGAATGAGCAGTTCTTC few TRBV28 . TRBJ2-1
CASSVDRPVYSPLHF TGTGCCAGCAGCGTGGACAGGCCCGTCTATTCACCCCTCCACTTT once TRBV2 TRBD1 TRBJ1-6
CASSPEDRLAMDEQYF TGTGCCAGCTCACCTGAAGACAGGTTAGCCATGGACGAGCAGTACTTC . TRBV18 . TRBJ2-7
CASSLEGLQGLSYEQYF TGTGCCAGCAGCTTAGAGGGGCTACAGGGTTTAAGCTACGAGCAGTACTTC . TRBV7-2 . TRBJ2-7
CASPSRGGDYGYTF TGCGCCAGCCCGAGTCGGGGGGGTGACTATGGCTACACCTTC . TRBV10-1 . TRBJ1-2
CASSLASGGADTQYF TGTGCCAGCAGCTTAGCTAGCGGGGGGGCAGATACGCAGTATTTT . TRBV7-3 TRBD2 TRBJ2-3
CASEPGTQGYEQYF TGTGCCAGCGAACCGGGGACTCAGGGCTACGAGCAGTACTTC . TRBV11-3 . TRBJ2-7
CAGKPGLVSSYNEQFF TGTGCCGGAAAACCGGGACTAGTCAGCTCCTACAATGAGCAGTTCTTC once TRBV30 TRBD2 TRBJ2-1
CASSSLGLAGDTDTQYF TGCGCCAGCAGCTCCCTGGGACTAGCGGGGGACACAGATACGCAGTATTTT once TRBV5-1 TRBD2 TRBJ2-3
CASSLSGGSETQYF TGTGCTAGCAGCTTATCTGGGGGTTCGGAGACCCAGTACTTC . TRBV7-7 . TRBJ2-5
CASSPLTGDTEAFF TGTGCCAGCTCACCATTGACAGGGGACACTGAAGCTTTCTTT . TRBV18 TRBD1 TRBJ1-1
CASSPITSSGGATEQFF TGCGCCAGCAGCCCAATTACCTCTAGCGGGGGGGCCACTGAGCAGTTCTTC . TRBV4-1 TRBD2 TRBJ2-1
CASSQVRQRNQPQHF TGCGCCAGCAGCCAAGTACGGCAGCGCAATCAGCCCCAGCATTTT . TRBV4-3 . TRBJ1-5
CASSYGASRYEQYF TGTGCCAGCAGTTACGGGGCCTCTAGATACGAGCAGTACTTC medium-sized TRBV6-5 . TRBJ2-7
CASSQQVQGINEKLFF TGCGCCAGCAGCCAGCAGGTACAGGGGATTAATGAAAAACTGTTTTTT . TRBV4-1 TRBD1 TRBJ1-4
CASADSPWANEKLFF TGTGCCAGTGCTGACAGCCCGTGGGCTAATGAAAAACTGTTTTTT . TRBV19 . TRBJ1-4
CASCSRDRGRMMGDGYTF TGTGCCAGCTGCAGCCGGGACAGGGGGCGAATGATGGGCGATGGCTACACCTTC once TRBV2 TRBD1 TRBJ1-2
CASSWNFDEQYF TGCGCCAGCAGCTGGAACTTCGACGAGCAGTACTTC . TRBV5-1 . TRBJ2-7
CASTEGGNTEAFF TGTGCCAGCACCGAAGGAGGAAACACTGAAGCTTTCTTT . TRBV2 . TRBJ1-1
CASQSRGRDTEAFF TGTGCCAGTCAAAGCAGGGGGAGGGACACTGAAGCTTTCTTT . TRBV2 TRBD1 TRBJ1-1
CAWDRGQETQYF TGTGCCTGGGACAGGGGACAAGAGACCCAGTACTTC . TRBV30 TRBD1 TRBJ2-5
CASSGVTGGHEQYF TGTGCCAGCAGTGGGGTAACAGGGGGCCACGAGCAGTACTTC . TRBV28 TRBD1 TRBJ2-7
CASSRSGTDRDYTF TGTGCCAGCAGTCGTTCTGGGACGGACAGGGACTACACCTTC . TRBV28 TRBD1 TRBJ1-2
CASSLAEGGASGNTIYF TGTGCCAGCAGCTTGGCCGAAGGGGGCGCTTCTGGAAACACCATATATTTT . TRBV5-5 TRBD1 TRBJ1-3
CASSYDGSGRARNTEAFF TGTGCCAGCAGCTATGATGGCAGCGGGAGGGCCCGGAACACTGAAGCTTTCTTT . TRBV5-5 . TRBJ1-1
CASSSRLAGGREQFF TGTGCCAGCAGCTCGAGACTAGCGGGGGGGCGTGAGCAGTTCTTC . TRBV5-4 TRBD2 TRBJ2-1
CSVYAGTDGPDTQYF TGCAGCGTTTATGCCGGGACAGACGGACCAGATACGCAGTATTTT few TRBV29-1 TRBD1 TRBJ2-3
CASSLAAHNEQFF TGTGCCAGCAGCTTAGCCGCCCACAATGAGCAGTTCTTC . TRBV11-3 . TRBJ2-1
CSARREETQYF TGCAGTGCTAGGAGGGAAGAGACCCAGTACTTC . TRBV20-1 . TRBJ2-5
CASSSQAVERGTLRGELFF TGTGCCAGCAGCTCACAAGCGGTCGAAAGAGGGACGTTAAGAGGGGAGCTGTTTTTT . TRBV7-2 . TRBJ2-2
CASSVTTEHNEQFF TGTGCCAGCAGCGTCACCACGGAACACAATGAGCAGTTCTTC . TRBV7-9 . TRBJ2-1
CASSHSGGASTDTQYF TGTGCCAGCAGCCATAGCGGGGGGGCAAGCACAGATACGCAGTATTTT . TRBV7-2 TRBD2 TRBJ2-3
CAWSVSAGAADTQYF TGTGCCTGGAGTGTATCAGCGGGGGCTGCAGATACGCAGTATTTT . TRBV30 TRBD2 TRBJ2-3
CASSPRTGATYEQYF TGTGCCAGCAGCCCACGGACAGGGGCCACCTACGAGCAGTACTTC once TRBV7-2 TRBD1 TRBJ2-7
CASRRSTDYGYTF TGTGCCAGCAGGCGCAGTACGGACTATGGCTACACCTTC . TRBV6-5 . TRBJ1-2
CASSYSDKGAGEQYF TGTGCCAGCAGTTACTCAGACAAGGGGGCAGGGGAGCAGTACTTC . TRBV6-6 TRBD1 TRBJ2-7